These 5 T cell receptor beta chains were sequenced from one sample in a study of a mutant IDH1 vaccine in newly diagnosed glioma (dated by TCRdb to the early 2020s). Explained via the paper, the time point label denotes: baseline, week 1 (first vaccination visit). The treatment or condition label of this sample denotes: pre-vaccination baseline after standard-of-care therapy. The library was obtained by the immunoSEQ multiplex PCR assay. TCRdb took this table from immuneACCESS and kept in-frame rearrangements with V and J called. Such tables lack part of the clones; where checked against another copy, unresolved V genes explain under half of the gap, and the rest is unexplained. Across this sample there are approximately 70,000 clones, with 79% seen only once. The top ten hold approximately 8.2% of the sample. The specimen was PBMCs, collected from a glioma patient treated with radiotherapy, temozolomide or both. The receptors were sampled from a man aged 50-59 years with glioma.

V and J are TRBV11-3 and TRBJ2-1; 8 nucleotides align to TRBD1. The CDR3 sequence is 14 residues long. From germline, CDR1 is SGHNT and CDR2 YENEEA. Unmatched junction bases numbered 4, after V lost 5 bases and J lost 4 bases. CDR3 nucleotides: TGTGCCAGCAGCACGGGACAGGAGTACAATGAGCAGTTCTTC. Translated: CASSTGQEYNEQFF.

The CDR3 loop reads CASSTAGGAAYGYTF. The CDR3 DNA is TGTGCCAGTAGTACCGCGGGGGGGGCGGCCTATGGCTACACCTTC. The chain is built from TRBV19 and TRBJ1-2; D may be TRBD1 (6 bases). Looked up from germline, CDR1 is LNHDA and CDR2 is SQIVND (reference sequence). CDR3 length equals 15 residues. Trimming cost V 4 bases and J 4 bases, with 16 bases left between them. The variable domain in full, with the rest retrieved from reference TRBV19 and TRBJ1-2, is DGGITQSPKYLFRKEGQNVTLSCEQNLNHDAMYWYRQDPGQGLRLIYYSQIVNDFQKGDIAEGYSVSREKKESFPLTVTSAQKNPTAFYLCASSTAGGAAYGYTFGSGTRLTVV.

V and J are TRBV7-9 and TRBJ2-1, with 7 bases aligning to TRBD1. The CDR3 sequence is 16 residues long. Germline values: CDR1 SEHNR, CDR2 FQNEAQ (reference sequence). V was clipped by 1 base and J by 10 bases; unmatched bases: 13. CDR3 sequence (DNA): TGTGCCAGCAGCTTAGTTAAGGCAGGGGGTGAAAGCGAGCAGTTCTTC. It codes for CASSLVKAGGESEQFF.

The chain links TRBV7-9 to TRBJ2-3; D is ambiguous. Trimming left V 1 base short and J 6 bases short, with 8 bases between. Germline V gives CDR1 SEHNR, CDR2 FQNEAQ (reference sequence). The CDR3 consists of 13 residues. This chain's CDR3 is CASSLGRADTQYF. CDR3 bases: TGTGCCAGCAGCTTAGGGCGCGCGGATACGCAGTATTTT.

The rearrangement joins TRBV19 to TRBJ1-2; 8 bases line up with TRBD1. The V gene's germline CDR1 is LNHDA and CDR2 SQIVND (reference sequence). The CDR3 covers 16 residues. V trimming: 6 bases; J trimming: 3 bases; junction bases outside the gene matches: 12. CDR3 nucleotides: TGTGCCAGTAGCGTTACTTCAGGGGGCGCGCACTATGGCTACACCTTC. Protein sequence: CASSVTSGGAHYGYTF.